This TCR beta chain was sequenced during a study of blood T cell repertoires in COVID-19. Whole-study context: COVID-19 samples from acute and convalescent phases originated in the United States, Italy and Spain.

The CDR3 is 16 residues long. V dropped 4 bases and J dropped 6; count of bases not matched to a gene: 12. Per the germline V gene, CDR1 is SGHKS and CDR2 is YYEKEE (reference sequence). Seattle patients were enrolled during active infection and followed longitudinally. Original handling: Scientists estimated how many nucleated cells there were by amplifying reference gene primers. Produced via immunoSEQ multiplex PCR; TCRdb's table is partial and in-frame only. V and J calls and clone size are copied from that table; D and trimming were computed from the DNA. The repertoire holds over 150,000 clones, with around four fifths as singletons.

Sequencing input: peripheral blood. The rearrangement joins TRBV5-5 to TRBJ2-3; the match to TRBD2 covers 9 bases. The source is a woman of 80 years or more with COVID-19, enrolled during active disease. The CDR3 loop is CASSKGNSGRWDTQYF. The DNA for the CDR3 is TGTGCCAGCAGCAAAGGGAATAGCGGGAGATGGGATACGCAGTATTTT.